The 4 T cell receptor beta chains below come from one sample, sequenced in a study of blood T cell repertoires in COVID-19. The data were produced by immunoSEQ multiplex PCR, yet TCRdb's version contains in-frame clones alone and is incomplete. The table includes about 280,000 clones, 90% detected once. Sequenced input: PBMCs or T cells enriched from blood (not recorded which). The receptors were gathered from a woman in her late teens or twenties with acute COVID-19.

This chain connects TRBV3-1 (or the pseudogene TRBV3-2) to TRBJ2-1; D is ambiguous. Germline CDR1 and CDR2: LGHDT and YNNKEL (reference sequence). Trimming shortened V by 3 bases and J by 2 bases, and 5 bases separated the two germline ends. This CDR3 spans 13 amino acids. This chain's CDR3 is CASSQAAYNEQFF. The CDR3 DNA sequence: TGTGCCAGCAGCCAGGCAGCCTACAATGAGCAGTTCTTC.

The chain recombines TRBV11-2 with TRBJ2-3; D gene ambiguous. The germline V and J ends were trimmed by 2 bases and 4 bases, with 4 bases remaining between them. Looked up from germline, CDR1 is SGHAT and CDR2 is FQNNGV. The CDR3 spans 12 residues. The CDR3 coding sequence is TGTGCCAGCAGCTTAAGCTCAGATACGCAGTATTTT. This sequence encodes CASSLSSDTQYF.

This chain uses TRBV27 with TRBJ1-2; D is possibly TRBD1 (6 bases). V gave up 5 bases and J gave up 4 bases, with 11 bases separating them. Germline CDR1 is MNHEY and CDR2 is SMNVEV (reference sequence). This CDR3 is built from 13 residues. Here the CDR3 reads CASSGQGGYGYTF. CDR3 nucleotides: TGTGCCAGCAGTGGTCAAGGGGGCTATGGCTACACCTTC.

The rearrangement uses TRBV6-1 and TRBJ2-3; 9 bases fit TRBD1. With 4 bases clipped from V and 0 bases from J, the junction kept 11 bases outside the gene matches. Germline CDR1 reads MNHNS; CDR2 reads SASEGT. The CDR3 covers 18 residues. CDR3 DNA sequence: TGTGCCAGCAGTGGGGGGACAGGGCCCCCCGCTAGCACAGATACGCAGTATTTT. As protein: CASSGGTGPPASTDTQYF.